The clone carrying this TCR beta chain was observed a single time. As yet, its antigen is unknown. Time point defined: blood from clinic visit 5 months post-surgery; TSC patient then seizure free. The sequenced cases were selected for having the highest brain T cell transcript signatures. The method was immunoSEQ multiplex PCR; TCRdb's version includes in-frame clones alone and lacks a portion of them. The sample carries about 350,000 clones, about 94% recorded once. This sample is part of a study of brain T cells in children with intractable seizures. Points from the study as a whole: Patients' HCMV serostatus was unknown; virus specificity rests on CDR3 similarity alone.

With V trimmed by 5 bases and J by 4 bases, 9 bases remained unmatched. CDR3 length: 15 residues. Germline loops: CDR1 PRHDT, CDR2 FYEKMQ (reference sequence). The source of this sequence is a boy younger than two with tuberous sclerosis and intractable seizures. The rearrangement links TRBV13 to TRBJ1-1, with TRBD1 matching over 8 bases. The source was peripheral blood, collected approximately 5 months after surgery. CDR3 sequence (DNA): TGTGCCAGCAGCCTACGACAGGGGCAGGGCACTGAAGCTTTCTTT. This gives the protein CASSLRQGQGTEAFF.